The TCR beta chain under discussion was sequenced for a study of OX40 agonist ivuxolimab in advanced cancers. Only in-frame clones appear in the TCRdb table, and some are missing; sequencing was by immunoSEQ multiplex PCR. The profile shows around 140,000 clones, approximately 90% of them singletons. The CDR3 runs to 14 residues. CDR1 is SGHRS and CDR2 is YFSETQ in the germline V gene. The V end lost 3 bases, the J end lost 5 bases, and 11 bases lay between the germline ends. This receptor was identified in an adult with an advanced solid tumor such as melanoma, head and neck, liver or kidney cancer. The source was CD4+ or CD8+ T cells sorted from blood, collected in a trial of the OX40 agonist ivuxolimab. The chain couples TRBV5-1 to TRBJ1-4; tentative D call: TRBD1 (5 bases). The CDR3 sequence: CASSSGRPNEKLFF. The CDR3 nucleotides read TGCGCCAGCAGCTCGGGACGGCCGAATGAAAAACTGTTTTTT. The full variable domain, with the rest looked up from reference TRBV5-1 and TRBJ1-4, is KAGVTQTPRYLIKTRGQQVTLSCSPISGHRSVSWYQQTPGQGLQFLFEYFSETQRNKGNFPGRFSGRQFSNSRSEMNVSTLELGDSALYLCASSSGRPNEKLFFGSGTQLSVL.